This T cell receptor (beta chain) was captured by sequencing in a study of radiation and T cells in renal cell carcinoma. Notes on the study in general: Top tumor clonotypes rose in blood 2 weeks post-radiation, then contracted.

Time point reported: blood 4 weeks post-SBRT, at nephrectomy. Treatment indicated: 15 Gy SBRT to primary tumor, nephrectomy 4 weeks later. Nephrectomy followed 15 Gy stereotactic body radiation by 4 weeks. Serial blood draws occurred at baseline and 2 and 4 weeks post-SBRT. The data were produced by immunoSEQ multiplex PCR, yet TCRdb's version contains in-frame clones alone and is incomplete. The sample shows 150,000 to 200,000 clones, about 88% of them seen only once. With regard to this clone: Its specificity is not known.

The germline V gene encodes CDR1 MNHNS and CDR2 SASEGT. The CDR3 runs 14 residues. The V segment lost 2 bases and the J segment 3 bases; nucleotides outside the gene matches: 3. The sequence was obtained from a woman aged 50 to 60 with renal cell carcinoma. The specimen was blood, collected from a patient whose treatment included radiotherapy and nephrectomy. This chain connects TRBV6-1 to TRBJ2-5; 7 bases are a match to TRBD2. CDR3 nucleotides: TGTGCCAGCAGTGAACAGGCGGGGGAAGAGACCCAGTACTTC. Its translation is CASSEQAGEETQYF.